This T cell receptor (beta chain) was documented in a study of cytomegalovirus exposure and HLA in healthy donors. General study points: There were some public TCRs occurring in many donors, but most TCR sequences were rare. Per a prior analysis, the majority of TCR beta V segments were productive roughly 87% or roughly 30% of the time.

As concerns this clone: Its antigen is not identified.

Per the germline V gene, CDR1 is SQVTM and CDR2 is ANQGSEA. V was clipped by 5 bases and J by 5 bases, with 8 bases between them. The CDR3 consists of 11 residues. 13 Jbeta primers and 60 Vbeta primers were used for the PCR. Assay used: immunoSEQ multiplex PCR; TCRdb lists only in-frame clones, some missing. This table holds about 180,000 clones, roughly 84% found once. This chain links TRBV29-1 with TRBJ2-3; D uncertain. The sequencing input was PBMCs. This receptor was identified in a girl aged 2 to 9 in good health and CMV-seropositive. The CDR3 DNA sequence: TGCAGCGTTCTAGTAGGAGATACGCAGTATTTT. Amino acid sequence: CSVLVGDTQYF.